This T cell receptor (beta chain) was observed in a study of blood T cells in healthy people across ages (dated by TCRdb to between 2014 and 2017). Notes on the research overall: In model experiments, roughly one uniquely barcoded TCR beta cDNA molecule per two T cells was captured by template switching. To avoid experimental bias, donors of different ages were distributed randomly across sequencing lanes. For two donors (one aged 18 to 29 and one aged 80 or older), the study analyzed two additional independent replicas of 1 million unique cDNA reads from the same blood draw. Donors were grouped into four age groups: young (average 16 years), middle-aged (39), aged (approximately 67) and long-lived (less than 85). Using deep sequencing normalized with unique cDNA molecular identifiers, the study measured how TCR beta repertoire diversity changes with age.

Study-wide findings and limitations: The percentage of naive T cells measured by flow cytometry correlated strongly with observed TCR beta diversity. As age increased, observed TCR beta diversity per million T cells dropped in a roughly linear way, and a significant reduction was already evident by age 40. Because donor CMV infection status was unknown, age-related changes in expanded clonotypes were potentially confounded. Total diversity estimates from one million sequenced T cells were considered lower bounds and underestimates. Conclusive comparison of naive and antigen-experienced compartments was prevented by the profiling of bulk unsorted PBMCs. Compared with the aged group, more naive CD4+ T cells, fewer expanded clones and increased TCR diversity were shown by the long-lived group, suggesting age selection.

The method was 5' RACE. Data came from an Illumina HiSeq 2500. A second roughly 7 to 11 cycle PCR used a sample-barcoded 5' primer and a J-beta primer mix. A unique molecular identifier was introduced onto each TCR beta cDNA molecule by a template-switch 5' adaptor carrying 12 random nucleotides. Each sample yielded at least 3 million CDR3-containing paired-end reads. First-strand cDNA was synthesized from all RNA with the Mint cDNA synthesis kit, primed by a TRBC-specific oligonucleotide. All cDNA was treated with uracil-DNA glycosylase and then went through a first 18-cycle PCR with the universal primers M1SS and BC2_uni_R. Regarding the original processing steps: For normalization, 1 million high-quality reads were randomly selected from each sample, with every read carrying a distinct molecular identifier. Instead of being binned into consensus sequences, reads that shared molecular identifiers were thrown out. CDR3 identification, clonotype clustering and error correction used MiTCR with a Q25 quality threshold and the strictest error-elimination algorithm. Lower-bound total TCR beta diversity was estimated with a nonparametric unseen species model using Euler transformation. The public reads were reprocessed in TCRdb via fastp at Q25 and MiXCR, keeping in-frame beta chains. When rows share a CDR3 protein, they turn into one entry using the most common DNA and genes. In this record, the V and J calls reflect TCRdb's handling and not the investigators' own analysis. Present in this sample are 800,000 to 900,000 distinct CDR3 sequences, about 59% of which were seen just once. The ten largest clonotypes hold 25% to 35% of the sample.

Donors were about 36 systemically healthy Caucasian individuals from Russia aged roughly 6 to 95 years. Each donor gave 8 to 10 milliliters of peripheral blood, drawn into EDTA-treated Vacutainer tubes. Ficoll-Paque density-gradient centrifugation was used to isolate PBMCs, with at least 6.5 million per sample. Total RNA, at least 6 micrograms per sample, was extracted from PBMCs with Trizol reagent. For every donor, flow cytometry on a PBMC aliquot measured the percentage of naive CD45RAhigh/CD27high T cells. A note on this clonotype: There is no known antigen for this receptor. No quality values exist for individual bases; no much larger clone is one base distant.

A distance of 11 bases separates the germline ends of V and J, which lose 11 bases and 4 bases respectively. CDR1 MNHEY and CDR2 SVGAGI are derived from the germline V gene. Including cysteine and phenylalanine, the CDR3 has 11 amino acids. This entry keeps only the CDR3 DNA: 33 bases, framed from base 1. This TCR was sampled from a man aged 30 to 39 in good health. The sample comprised blood. The chain uses TRBV6-5 and TRBJ1-1; the D segment cannot be called with confidence. CDR3 region: CAVRGVTEAFF. The DNA is TGTGCCGTCCGTGGGGTCACTGAAGCTTTCTTT.